This TCR beta chain was documented in a study of cytomegalovirus exposure and HLA in healthy donors. Study at large: Approximately 80 million unique TCRs from HLA-typed donors were held in an early data release.

PCR amplification relied on 60 Vbeta primers (plus 13 Jbeta primers). TCRdb keeps only in-frame clones here, not all; method: immunoSEQ multiplex PCR. The sample has some 190,000 clones; around three quarters are singletons. Sequencing was carried out using PBMCs. The clonotype originates from a woman aged 25 to 39 in good health and CMV-seropositive.

CDR3 region: CASSGTERIETQYF. The CDR3, as DNA: TGCGCCAGCAGCGGGACAGAGAGAATAGAGACCCAGTACTTC. The genes are TRBV5-1 and TRBJ2-5; the match to TRBD1 covers 7 bases. The junction had 7 bases not matched to a gene; V was cut back by 4 bases and J by 4 bases. CDR3 length: 14 residues. Germline values: CDR1 SGHRS, CDR2 YFSETQ.